This section outlines one TCR beta chain sequence together with its context. The antigen remains undetermined. This CDR3 is built from 15 residues. J lost 3 bases, V lost 8 bases, and 10 bases had no gene match. CDR1 is MDHEN and CDR2 is SYDVKM in the germline V gene. This record belongs to a study of cytomegalovirus exposure and HLA in healthy donors. Study findings and constraints: The study dropped some indistinguishable V segments, TRBV6-2 and TRBV6-3 among them. Earlier results showed most TCR beta V segments being productive about 87% or about 30% of the time.

PCR employed 60 Vbeta and 13 Jbeta primers. Using immunoSEQ multiplex PCR, the repertoire was profiled, and TCRdb retains in-frame clones only, with some absent. In the table there are some 120,000 clones, 55% to 75% of which are singletons. This cohort consisted of healthy bone marrow donors. Donors sampled were nominally healthy, though unrecorded immune exposures were likely. The origin of this receptor is a man aged 25 to 40 in good health and CMV-seropositive. V gene TRBV28 combines with J gene TRBJ1-1; TRBD1 matches at 9 bases. The sample taken for sequencing was PBMCs. CDR3 coding DNA: TGTGCCAGCTATCCGATTGGGACAGGGTACACTGAAGCTTTCTTT. As protein: CASYPIGTGYTEAFF.